Detailed here is one T cell receptor beta chain. As yet, its antigen is unknown. This sample is part of a study of regulatory T cells in long-lasting Graves disease. Broader study findings: Accuracy might have suffered from few samples.

Researchers made TCR beta libraries by using iRepertoire HTBI primers and running Arm-PCR on CDR3 regions. TCRdb passed the multiplex PCR reads through MiXCR, listing each CDR3 protein once. The table lists about 360,000 distinct CDR3 sequences, under 20% of them singletons. Germline lookup yields CDR1 SEHNR and CDR2 FQNEAQ (reference sequence). V lost 5 bases and J lost 0, with 10 bases in between. The CDR3 consists of 15 residues. The sample's time point: newly diagnosed GD, antithyroid drugs for less than 3 months. Extracted PBMC RNA gave rise to the TCR library. This same sample was also taken into another study, of T cells in Graves' hyperthyroidism and ophthalmopathy.

This rearrangement joins TRBV7-9 to TRBJ1-4; D remains unclear. Here the sequenced sample was peripheral blood mononuclear cells (PBMCs), taken at new diagnosis, from a patient treated with antithyroid drugs. This receptor was taken from a woman between 18 and 29 years old with Graves disease. Here the CDR3 reads CASSRLETTNEKLFF. The CDR3 DNA is TGTGCCAGCAGCCGATTAGAAACAACTAATGAAAAACTGTTTTTT.